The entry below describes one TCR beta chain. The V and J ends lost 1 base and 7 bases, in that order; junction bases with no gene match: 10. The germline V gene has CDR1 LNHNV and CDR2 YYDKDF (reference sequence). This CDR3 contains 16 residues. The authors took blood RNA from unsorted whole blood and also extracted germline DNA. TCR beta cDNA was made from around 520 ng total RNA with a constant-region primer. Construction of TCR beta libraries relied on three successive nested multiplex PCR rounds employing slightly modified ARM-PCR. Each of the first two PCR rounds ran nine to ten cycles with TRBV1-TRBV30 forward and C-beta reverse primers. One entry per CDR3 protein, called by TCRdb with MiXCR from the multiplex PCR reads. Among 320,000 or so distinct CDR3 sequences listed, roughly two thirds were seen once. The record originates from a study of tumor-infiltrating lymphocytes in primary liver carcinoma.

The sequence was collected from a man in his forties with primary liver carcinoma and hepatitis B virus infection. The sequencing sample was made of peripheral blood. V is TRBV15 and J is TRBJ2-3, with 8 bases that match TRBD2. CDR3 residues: CATSRAREGPRNTQYF. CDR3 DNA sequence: TGTGCCACCAGCAGAGCACGGGAGGGCCCTCGAAATACGCAGTATTTT.